The T cell receptor (beta chain) described here comes from a study of CD8+ T cells in alopecia areata. Study as a whole: Tofacitinib administration to treated patients was oral, at 5 to 10 mg twice daily. Severity in treated patients was scored by percentage of scalp area affected.

Extraction of RNA preceded its reverse transcription into cDNA, which served as the sequencing template. Assay: immunoSEQ multiplex PCR; the TCRdb copy retains only in-frame clones and omits some. This sample has approximately 210,000 clones, with approximately 47% found just once. This clone was observed a handful of times. V shed 4 bases, J shed 3 bases, and the junction held 3 bases outside the gene matches. This CDR3 has 14 amino acids. CDR1 and CDR2 (germline): SGHTA, FQGNSA. Treatment denoted: oral pan-JAK inhibitor, 5-10 mg twice daily. Alopecia areata patients gave lesional scalp punch biopsies and peripheral blood samples.

The V and J genes are TRBV7-2 and TRBJ2-7; 10 bases match TRBD1. This TCR derives from a human donor with alopecia areata. This specimen was CD4+ T cells sorted from blood, taken between weeks 36 and 40, from a patient treated with tofacitinib. The CDR3 DNA follows: TGTGCCAGCAGCTCCGGGACAGGGGACTACGAGCAGTACTTC. Residues: CASSSGTGDYEQYF.